These 5 T cell receptor beta chains were sequenced from one sample in a study of technical replicates of blood from a few donors. Method: immunoSEQ multiplex PCR; TCRdb's copy keeps in-frame clones and lacks some. The sample includes some 13,000 clones, 90% to 95% of them seen just once. The sample was PBMCs. The receptors here all came from a human donor in good health.

V gene TRBV30 combines with J gene TRBJ2-1, with 7 positions matching TRBD2. V dropped 2 bases and J dropped 10; count of bases not matched to a gene: 14. This CDR3 is 15 amino acids long. The germline V gene encodes CDR1 GTSNPN and CDR2 SVGIG (reference sequence). This CDR3 is CAWSSPSGIGREQFF. DNA of the CDR3: TGTGCCTGGAGTTCTCCTAGCGGTATCGGTCGAGAGCAGTTCTTC.

The chain employs TRBV2 and TRBJ2-3; no firm D call. CDR3 size: 14 residues. The V and J ends lost 1 base and 6 bases respectively, with 11 bases between them. The germline gives CDR1 SNHLY, CDR2 FYNNEI. The CDR3, as DNA: TGTGCCAGCAGTGAAGTGGCGCCCGGGGATACGCAGTATTTT. Its protein is CASSEVAPGDTQYF.

This chain joins TRBV18 and TRBJ1-3; TRBD1 matches at 9 bases. Unmatched junction bases numbered 9, after V lost 3 bases and J lost 3 bases. The germline V gene has CDR1 KGHSH and CDR2 LQKENI. The CDR3 loop spans 17 amino acids. This CDR3 reads CASSPKRTGEFGNTIYF. The CDR3 DNA is TGTGCCAGCTCACCCAAGAGGACAGGGGAATTTGGAAACACCATATATTTT.

The rearrangement links TRBV29-1 to TRBJ2-3; 9 bases align to TRBD2. J gave up 3 bases and V 7 bases, and 11 bases lay outside the gene matches. Germline CDR1 reads SQVTM; CDR2 reads ANQGSEA. The CDR3 contains 15 residues. This CDR3 reads CSASGREGHTDTQYF. The CDR3 nucleotides read TGCAGCGCCTCTGGGCGGGAGGGCCATACAGATACGCAGTATTTT.

CDR3 residues: CASSPGQGSEKLFF. The CDR3 region has the DNA TGTGCCAGCAGCCCAGGACAGGGGAGCGAAAAACTGTTTTTT. V usage is TRBV7-9 and J usage is TRBJ1-4; TRBD1 aligns across 9 bases. V shed 5 bases, J shed 8 bases, and the junction held 6 bases outside the gene matches. The CDR3 has 14 residues. Per germline, CDR1 SEHNR and CDR2 FQNEAQ (reference sequence).